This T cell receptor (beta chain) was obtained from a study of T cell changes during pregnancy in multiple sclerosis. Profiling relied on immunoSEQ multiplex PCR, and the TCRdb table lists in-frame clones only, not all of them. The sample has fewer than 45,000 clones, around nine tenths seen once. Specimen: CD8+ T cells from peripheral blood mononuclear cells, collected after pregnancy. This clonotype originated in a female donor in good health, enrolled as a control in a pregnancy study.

In DNA form, the CDR3 reads TGCGCCAGCAGCCATCTACAGGGGACCGGGGAGCTGTTTTTT. Amino acids: CASSHLQGTGELFF. The chain has TRBV4-3 and TRBJ2-2; TRBD1 agrees at 7 bases. Germline V CDR1 and CDR2: LGHNA, YSLEER. The V gene end was trimmed by 3 bases and the J gene end by 5 bases; junction bases not matched to a gene: 3. CDR3 length equals 14 residues.